The 28 T cell receptor beta chains below all came from one sample that was sequenced in a study of T cell responses to AZD1222 COVID-19 vaccine (dated by TCRdb to about 2021). Sample time point, as interpreted from the label and publication: baseline before first vaccination. Receptor libraries were prepared by the immunoSEQ multiplex PCR assay. Imported from immuneACCESS, the table was reduced by TCRdb to in-frame sequences with V and J called. These copies leave out some clones; in studies compared against another copy, an unresolved V gene accounts for under half, and the cause of the remainder is not known. Within this sample are 150,000 or so clones, with just over 90% of them counted one time only. The ten largest clones represent 2.6% of the sample. The source material was peripheral blood, sampled on day 0 of AZD1222 vaccination. These receptors were collected from an adult in good health.

The chain couples TRBV2 to TRBJ2-1, with TRBD2 matching over 12 bases. The CDR3 is made up of 17 amino acids. Germline V gene lookup returns CDR1 SNHLY and CDR2 FYNNEI. With 2 bases clipped from V and 0 bases from J, the junction kept 2 bases outside the gene matches. The DNA for the CDR3 is TGTGCCAGCAGTGAATCGACTAGCGGGAGCTCCTACAATGAGCAGTTCTTC. Amino acids: CASSESTSGSSYNEQFF.

The chain joins TRBV3-1 (or the pseudogene TRBV3-2) to TRBJ2-3; 7 positions match TRBD1. The CDR3 spans 17 residues. V lost 0 bases to trimming and J lost 2 bases; unmatched junction nucleotides: 8. Germline V lookup: CDR1 LGHDT, CDR2 YNNKEL (reference sequence). The DNA of the CDR3 is TGTGCCAGCAGCCAAGAAGGGGGCGTAGCGTACACAGATACGCAGTATTTT. This gives the protein CASSQEGGVAYTDTQYF.

This chain connects TRBV2 to TRBJ2-2, with D maybe TRBD1 (5 bases). The germline gives CDR1 SNHLY, CDR2 FYNNEI. V was shortened by 1 base and J by 5 bases, with 8 bases between the two germline ends. The CDR3 is 14 amino acids. The CDR3 nucleotides are TGTGCCAGCAGTGAAGGCAGGGTGACCGGGGAGCTGTTTTTT. Its protein product is CASSEGRVTGELFF.

The J gene is TRBJ2-7, the V gene TRBV6-5; 9 bases are shared with TRBD1. The CDR3 has 15 residues. Germline trimming cut 2 bases from V and 3 bases from J; bases unmatched to any gene: 5. Germline V gene sequence: CDR1 MNHEY, CDR2 SVGAGI. Here the CDR3 reads CASSYEGQGLYEQYF. The CDR3 nucleotides read TGTGCCAGCAGTTACGAGGGACAGGGTCTCTACGAGCAGTACTTC.

The chain recombines TRBV5-4 with TRBJ2-7, with TRBD1 as a possible D gene (6 bases). Germline loops: CDR1 SGHNT, CDR2 YYREEE (reference sequence). Trimming stripped 4 bases from V and 2 bases from J, with 16 bases between. The CDR3 loop spans 15 amino acids. In DNA, the CDR3 is TGTGCCAGCAGCCTCGGACAGCACACCACCTACGAGCAGTACTTC. Translated: CASSLGQHTTYEQYF.

The J gene is TRBJ1-5, the V gene TRBV7-8; no definite D call. Deletions cut 1 base from V and 3 bases from J, with 7 bases between. This CDR3 region has 14 residues. CDR1 and CDR2 (germline): SGHVS, FQNEAQ. CDR3 coding DNA: TGTGCCAGCAGCTTAGACAGACTCAATCAGCCCCAGCATTTT. Encoded protein: CASSLDRLNQPQHF.

CDR3 residues: CSVSDREALHF. Here the CDR3 DNA reads TGCAGCGTCTCCGACAGGGAAGCCCTCCACTTT. The genes are TRBV29-1 and TRBJ1-6, with 7 positions matching TRBD1. This CDR3 region has 11 residues. V lost 6 bases to trimming and J lost 14 bases; unmatched junction nucleotides: 7. The germline V gene encodes CDR1 SQVTM and CDR2 ANQGSEA.

The count of this clone is one. The gene calls are TRBV10-1 and TRBJ1-2; TRBD1 agrees at 8 bases. The CDR3 totals 11 residues. With 11 bases clipped from V and 8 bases from J, the junction kept 7 bases outside the gene matches. Germline CDR1 and CDR2: WNHNN and SYGVQD (reference sequence). CDR3 in amino acids: CAGNRGGGYTF. The CDR3 coding sequence is TGCGCCGGTAACAGGGGGGGAGGCTACACCTTC.

This chain connects TRBV10-2 to TRBJ2-3; the D is unclear. CDR1 is WSHSY and CDR2 is SAAADI in the germline V gene. This CDR3 has 14 residues. Trimming shortened V by 9 bases and J by 2 bases, and 15 bases separated the two germline ends. CDR3 nucleotide sequence: TGCGCCAGTGGGTTTCCTCTCGTCACAGATACGCAGTATTTT. This sequence encodes CASGFPLVTDTQYF.

The chain links TRBV11-2 to TRBJ1-3; D gene ambiguous. Trimming stripped 1 base from V and 4 bases from J, with 17 bases between. CDR3 length: 17 residues. In germline, CDR1 is SGHAT, CDR2 FQNNGV. The CDR3 sequence: CASSLVSGRPPGNTIYF. The CDR3 DNA follows: TGTGCCAGCAGCTTAGTCTCTGGCCGGCCGCCGGGAAACACCATATATTTT.

J is TRBJ2-4 and V is TRBV19, with unresolved D. The V end was cut by 7 bases, the J end by 1 base, with 17 bases between. CDR1 is LNHDA and CDR2 is SQIVND in the germline V gene (reference sequence). CDR3 length: 16 amino acids. The CDR3 region is CASIIKHDSAKNIQYF. The CDR3 DNA sequence: TGTGCCAGTATAATAAAACACGACTCGGCCAAAAACATTCAGTACTTC.

V is TRBV28 and J is TRBJ1-1; tentatively, D is TRBD1 (6 bases). The V end was cut by 6 bases, the J end by 0 bases, with 11 bases between. The CDR3 length is 14 residues. CDR1 is MDHEN and CDR2 is SYDVKM in the germline V gene. The DNA for the CDR3 is TGTGCCAGCAGAGAACAGGGCATGAACACTGAAGCTTTCTTT. It yields the protein CASREQGMNTEAFF.

The chain is built from TRBV29-1 and TRBJ2-1, with 11 bases identical to TRBD1. CDR1 is SQVTM and CDR2 is ANQGSEA in the germline V gene. With 3 bases clipped from V and 14 bases from J, the junction kept 9 bases outside the gene matches. The CDR3 spans 13 residues. The chain's CDR3 is CSVEPGQGAGEFF. The CDR3, as DNA: TGCAGCGTTGAGCCCGGACAGGGGGCCGGGGAGTTCTTC.

V is TRBV4-1 and J is TRBJ2-7; D possibly uses TRBD1 or TRBD2 (5 bases each). The germline V and J ends were trimmed by 1 base and 0 bases, with 19 bases remaining between them. The germline gives CDR1 MGHRA, CDR2 YSYEKL. The CDR3 runs 18 residues. CDR3 sequence (DNA): TGCGCCAGCAGCCAAGTGGGGCAGGGAGTCTACCTCTCCTACGAGCAGTACTTC. Protein: CASSQVGQGVYLSYEQYF.

In this sample, this clone turned up once. The gene calls are TRBV3-1 (or the pseudogene TRBV3-2) and TRBJ2-1; TRBD2 agrees at 8 bases. Germline V lookup: CDR1 LGHDT, CDR2 YNNKEL (reference sequence). Trimming cost V 0 bases and J 15 bases; bases outside gene matches: 13. The CDR3 length is 15 residues. CDR3 coding DNA: TGTGCCAGCAGCCAAGAACACGCTGGGACTAGTGGTGCGTTCTTC. It translates to CASSQEHAGTSGAFF.

The rearrangement joins TRBV9 to TRBJ2-3; a possible D gene is TRBD1 (6 bases). Trimming took off 4 bases at V and 4 bases at J, with 13 bases between the two ends. The germline V gene has CDR1 SGDLS and CDR2 YYNGEE. CDR3 length equals 14 residues. For the CDR3, the DNA is TGTGCCAGCAGCCCCCAGGGGCGATCAGATACGCAGTATTTT. It specifies CASSPQGRSDTQYF.

This sequence joins TRBV27 and TRBJ1-2; 11 bases match TRBD1. This CDR3 comprises 14 residues. Trimming at V came to 6 bases and at J to 8 bases, leaving 8 bases not matched to a gene. Germline loops: CDR1 MNHEY, CDR2 SMNVEV (reference sequence). The CDR3 loop is CASRMSRDRGGYTF. CDR3 DNA: TGTGCCAGCAGGATGTCCCGGGACAGGGGGGGCTACACCTTC.

The CDR3 region has the DNA TGTGCCAGCAGTTACGGGCAGGGGGCTCTCTACGAGCAGTACTTC. Protein sequence: CASSYGQGALYEQYF. V is TRBV6-5 and J is TRBJ2-7; the match to TRBD1 covers 8 bases. CDR1 and CDR2 from the germline V gene are MNHEY and SVGAGI. The CDR3 has 15 residues. The V and J ends lost 2 bases and 3 bases, in that order; junction bases with no gene match: 6.

The CDR3 nucleotides are TGCGCCAGCAGCCCCGGGATCACGGCAAATGAGCAGTTCTTC. Encoded protein: CASSPGITANEQFF. The chain employs TRBV5-1 and TRBJ2-1; perhaps TRBD2 as D (5 bases). The CDR3 spans 14 residues. With 4 bases removed from V and 7 bases from J, the gap between germline ends came to 15 bases. The germline V gene has CDR1 SGHRS and CDR2 YFSETQ.

This sequence joins TRBV15 and TRBJ2-6; D gene unclear. CDR3 length equals 15 residues. The germline gives CDR1 LNHNV, CDR2 YYDKDF (reference sequence). The V end lost 0 bases, the J end lost 0 bases, and 3 bases lay between the germline ends. CDR3 loop: CATSRDLSGANVLTF. DNA of the CDR3: TGTGCCACCAGCAGAGATCTCTCTGGGGCCAACGTCCTGACTTTC.

V gene TRBV7-9 combines with J gene TRBJ2-7, with 12 bases identical to TRBD2. CDR1 is SEHNR and CDR2 is FQNEAQ in the germline V gene (reference sequence). The V segment lost 5 bases and the J segment 0 bases; nucleotides outside the gene matches: 8. The CDR3 totals 17 residues. CDR3 sequence: CASSLYRTSGTSYEQYF. The DNA of the CDR3 is TGTGCCAGCAGCCTATATCGGACTAGCGGGACCTCCTACGAGCAGTACTTC.

V usage is TRBV11-1 and J usage is TRBJ1-1; D uncertain. The V end was cut by 5 bases, the J end by 5 bases, with 12 bases between. This CDR3 has 13 amino acids. Germline CDR1 and CDR2: SGHAT and FQDESV (reference sequence). The CDR3 DNA reads TGTGCCAGCAGCGAAACGGACGGTACTGAAGCTTTCTTT. It specifies CASSETDGTEAFF. The variable domain in full, with the rest retrieved from reference TRBV11-1 and TRBJ1-1, is EAEVAQSPRYKITEKSQAVAFWCDPISGHATLYWYRQILGQGPELLVQFQDESVVDDSQLPKDRFSAERLKGVDSTLKIQPAELGDSAMYLCASSETDGTEAFFGQGTRLTVV.

The chain joins TRBV6-5 to TRBJ2-7, with TRBD1 as a possible D gene (6 bases). This CDR3 has 13 residues. Germline loops: CDR1 MNHEY, CDR2 SVGAGI. V was shortened by 4 bases and J by 7 bases, with 14 bases between the two germline ends. CDR3 protein: CASSLIQGQEQYF. CDR3 nucleotide sequence: TGTGCCAGCAGTTTAATACAGGGTCAGGAGCAGTACTTC.

The gene calls are TRBV2 and TRBJ2-1; no firm D call. This CDR3 has 15 residues. Germline CDR1 SNHLY, CDR2 FYNNEI. V lost 2 bases and J lost 3, with 11 bases in between. The CDR3 spells CASSERARRYNEQFF. The CDR3, as DNA: TGTGCCAGCAGTGAAAGGGCTAGACGCTACAATGAGCAGTTCTTC.

This clone was seen just once. The CDR3 DNA reads TGTGCCAGTAGTATTAATTCTGGGAATATCCTCTATGGCTACACCTTC. As protein: CASSINSGNILYGYTF. The V call is TRBV19, the J call TRBJ1-2; no definite D call. Germline CDR1 is LNHDA and CDR2 is SQIVND (reference sequence). V dropped 3 bases and J dropped 4 bases, with 18 bases sitting between them. The CDR3 covers 16 residues.

CDR3 coding DNA: TGCGCCAGCAGCCCGACAGGGGGTGAGGAGACCCAGTACTTC. Translation gives CASSPTGGEETQYF. The chain uses TRBV5-1 and TRBJ2-5, with 9 bases aligning to TRBD1. Germline V lookup: CDR1 SGHRS, CDR2 YFSETQ. This CDR3 spans 14 amino acids. J lost 5 bases, V lost 4 bases, and 6 bases had no gene match.

The CDR3: CASSLGTGGAGNYGYTF. CDR3 DNA sequence: TGTGCCAGCAGCCTTGGGACAGGGGGCGCGGGTAACTATGGCTACACCTTC. The chain is built from TRBV7-9 and TRBJ1-2, with 12 bases that match TRBD1. Germline CDR1 is SEHNR and CDR2 is FQNEAQ (reference sequence). Trimming cost V 5 bases and J 1 base; bases outside gene matches: 8. The CDR3 totals 17 residues.

This rearrangement joins TRBV18 to TRBJ1-3; a weak D match, TRBD1 (5 bases). Germline V gene data show CDR1 as KGHSH and CDR2 as LQKENI. With 3 bases removed from V and 0 bases from J, the gap between germline ends came to 18 bases. The CDR3 extends over 18 amino acids. This CDR3 is CASSPRGLKGTSGNTIYF. CDR3 sequence (DNA): TGTGCCAGCTCACCTAGAGGCTTGAAAGGGACCTCTGGAAACACCATATATTTT.